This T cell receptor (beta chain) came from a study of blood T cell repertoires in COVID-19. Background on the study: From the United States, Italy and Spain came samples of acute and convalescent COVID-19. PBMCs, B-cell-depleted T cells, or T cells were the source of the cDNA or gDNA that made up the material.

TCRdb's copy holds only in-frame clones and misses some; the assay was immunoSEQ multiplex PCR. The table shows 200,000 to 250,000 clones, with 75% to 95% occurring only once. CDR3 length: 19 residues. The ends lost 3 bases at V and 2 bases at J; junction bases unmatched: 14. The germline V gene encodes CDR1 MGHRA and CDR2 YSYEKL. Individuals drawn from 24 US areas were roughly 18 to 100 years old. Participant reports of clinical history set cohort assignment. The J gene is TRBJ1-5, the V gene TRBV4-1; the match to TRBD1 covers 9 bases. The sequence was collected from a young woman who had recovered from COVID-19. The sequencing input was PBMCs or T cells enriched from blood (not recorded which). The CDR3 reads CASSHDSGTGRRGNQPQHF. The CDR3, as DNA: TGCGCCAGCAGCCATGATTCCGGGACAGGGAGACGGGGCAATCAGCCCCAGCATTTT.